The clone carrying this TCR beta chain was detected only a few times. Its specificity is unknown. The sample originates from a study of regulatory T cells in long-lasting Graves disease. Study-wide results and caveats: Favored gene segments in persistent disease were TRBV28, TRBJ1-2 and TRBJ2-5. It was possible that the small sample size reduced accuracy.

With iRepertoire HTBI primers and Arm-PCR of CDR3 regions, TCR beta libraries were built. Each CDR3 protein is one row after TCRdb ran MiXCR on the multiplex PCR reads. The sample lists 500,000 to 700,000 distinct CDR3 sequences, 16% occurring once. The V and J ends lost 2 bases and 11 bases respectively, with 15 bases between them. CDR1 and CDR2 (germline): MNHNS, SASEGT. This CDR3 contains 13 residues. Time point: newly diagnosed GD, antithyroid drugs for less than 3 months. Making the TCR library involved RNA that had been extracted from PBMCs. This same sample was also part of a study on T cells in Graves' hyperthyroidism and ophthalmopathy. That source adds: Exclusion of a patient resulted from uncontrolled infection, other autoimmune disease, pregnancy or lactation. Ophthalmopathy, as predicted by the model, came a median 6.5 months after the prediction.

This chain uses TRBV6-1 with TRBJ1-1; possibly TRBD1 for D (5 bases). Sequenced here: peripheral blood mononuclear cells (PBMCs), sampled at new diagnosis, from a patient treated with antithyroid drugs. The TCR sequence derives from a woman aged 25 to 39 with Graves disease. This CDR3 reads CASSETQGVEAFF. The CDR3 nucleotides read TGTGCCAGCAGTGAAACCCAGGGTGTGGAGGCTTTCTTT.